The clone carrying this T cell receptor beta chain was found a few times. Original handling: Nucleated cell number was recorded as an estimate derived from reference gene primer amplification. Using immunoSEQ multiplex PCR, the repertoire was profiled, and TCRdb retains in-frame clones only, with some absent. The V and J calls and clone size are taken from that table; D and trimming were inferred from the DNA. The sample contains 200,000 to 250,000 clones, approximately 80% of which appear only once. These data belong to a study of blood T cell repertoires in COVID-19. Study-level information: Acute and convalescent COVID-19 samples came from the United States, Italy and Spain.

In germline, CDR1 is MGHRA, CDR2 YSYEKL. V was clipped by 4 bases and J by 5 bases; unmatched bases: 12. This CDR3 spans 16 amino acids. The V call is TRBV4-1, the J call TRBJ2-5; 8 bases are a match to TRBD1. Specimen: peripheral blood. This clonotype was obtained from a woman aged 45-60 years with acute or convalescent COVID-19. The CDR3 sequence is CASSLRRQGSGETQYF. The CDR3 bases are TGCGCCAGCAGCCTCCGTCGACAGGGGAGTGGGGAGACCCAGTACTTC.